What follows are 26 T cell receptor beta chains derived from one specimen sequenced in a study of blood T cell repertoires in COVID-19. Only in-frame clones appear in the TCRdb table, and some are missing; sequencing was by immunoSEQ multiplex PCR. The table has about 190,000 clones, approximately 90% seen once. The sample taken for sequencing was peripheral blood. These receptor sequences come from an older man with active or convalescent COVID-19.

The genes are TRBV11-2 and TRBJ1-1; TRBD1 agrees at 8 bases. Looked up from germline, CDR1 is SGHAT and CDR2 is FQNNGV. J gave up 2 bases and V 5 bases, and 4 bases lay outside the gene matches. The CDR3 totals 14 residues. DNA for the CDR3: TGTGCCAGCAGCCAGGGGGCAGTAAACACTGAAGCTTTCTTT. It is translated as CASSQGAVNTEAFF.

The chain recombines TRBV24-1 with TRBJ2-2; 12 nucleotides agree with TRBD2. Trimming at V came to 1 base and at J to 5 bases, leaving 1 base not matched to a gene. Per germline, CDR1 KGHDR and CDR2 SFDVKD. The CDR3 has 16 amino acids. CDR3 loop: CATSDLGLAGTGELFF. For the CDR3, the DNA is TGTGCCACCAGTGATTTAGGACTAGCGGGGACCGGGGAGCTGTTTTTT.

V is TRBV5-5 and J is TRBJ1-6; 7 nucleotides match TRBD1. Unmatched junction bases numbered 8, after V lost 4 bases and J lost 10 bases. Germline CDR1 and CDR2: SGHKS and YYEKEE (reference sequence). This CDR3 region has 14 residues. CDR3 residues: CASSPDRQHSPLHF. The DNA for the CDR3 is TGTGCCAGCAGCCCGGACAGGCAGCACTCACCCCTCCACTTT.

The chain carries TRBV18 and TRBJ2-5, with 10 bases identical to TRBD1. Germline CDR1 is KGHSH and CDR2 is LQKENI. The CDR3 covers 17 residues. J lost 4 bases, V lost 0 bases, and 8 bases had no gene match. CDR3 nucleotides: TGTGCCAGCTCACCACCTGTGGGACAGGGGTCGGGAGAGACCCAGTACTTC. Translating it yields CASSPPVGQGSGETQYF.

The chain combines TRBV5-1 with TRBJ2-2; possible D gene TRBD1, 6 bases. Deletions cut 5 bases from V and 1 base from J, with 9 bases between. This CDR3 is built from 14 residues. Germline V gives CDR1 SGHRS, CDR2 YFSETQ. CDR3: CASRQGLNTGELFF. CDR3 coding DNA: TGCGCCAGCAGACAGGGCTTGAACACCGGGGAGCTGTTTTTT. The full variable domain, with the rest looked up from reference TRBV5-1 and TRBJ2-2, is KAGVTQTPRYLIKTRGQQVTLSCSPISGHRSVSWYQQTPGQGLQFLFEYFSETQRNKGNFPGRFSGRQFSNSRSEMNVSTLELGDSALYLCASRQGLNTGELFFGEGSRLTVL.

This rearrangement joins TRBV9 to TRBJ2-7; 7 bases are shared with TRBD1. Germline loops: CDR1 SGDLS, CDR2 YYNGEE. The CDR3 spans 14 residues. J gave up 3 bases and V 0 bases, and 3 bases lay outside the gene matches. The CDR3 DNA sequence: TGTGCCAGCAGCGTAGGGGACAGCCTCTACGAGCAGTACTTC. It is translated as CASSVGDSLYEQYF.

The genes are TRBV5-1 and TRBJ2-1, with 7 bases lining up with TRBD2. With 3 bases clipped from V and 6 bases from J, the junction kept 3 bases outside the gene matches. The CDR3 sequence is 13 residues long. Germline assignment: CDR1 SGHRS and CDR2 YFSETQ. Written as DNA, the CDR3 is TGCGCCAGCAGCTGGGGGGGTGGCAATGAGCAGTTCTTC. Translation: CASSWGGGNEQFF.

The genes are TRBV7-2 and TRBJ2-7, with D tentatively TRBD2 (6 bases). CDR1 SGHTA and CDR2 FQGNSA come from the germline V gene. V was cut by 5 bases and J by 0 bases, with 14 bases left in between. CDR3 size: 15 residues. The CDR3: CASSTSDGSSYEQYF. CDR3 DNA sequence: TGTGCCAGCAGCACCTCCGACGGGAGCTCCTACGAGCAGTACTTC.

The CDR3 spells CASSRPVAGVDEQFF. Written as DNA, the CDR3 is TGCGCCAGCAGCCGTCCGGTAGCGGGAGTGGATGAGCAGTTCTTC. The V and J genes are TRBV4-3 and TRBJ2-1, with 9 bases lining up with TRBD2. J gave up 8 bases and V 4 bases, and 9 bases lay outside the gene matches. Germline CDR1 and CDR2: LGHNA and YSLEER. The CDR3 has 15 amino acids.

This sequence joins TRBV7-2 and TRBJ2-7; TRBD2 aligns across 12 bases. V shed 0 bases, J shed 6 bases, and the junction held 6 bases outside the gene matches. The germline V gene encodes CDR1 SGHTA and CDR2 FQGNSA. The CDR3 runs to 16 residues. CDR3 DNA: TGTGCCAGCAGCTTAGCCCCGACTAGCGGGAGTGGCGAGCAGTACTTC. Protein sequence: CASSLAPTSGSGEQYF.

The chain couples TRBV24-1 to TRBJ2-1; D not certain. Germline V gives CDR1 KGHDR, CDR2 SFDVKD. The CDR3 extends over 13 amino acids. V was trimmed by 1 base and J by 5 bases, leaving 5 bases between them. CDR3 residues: CATSDFTDNEQFF. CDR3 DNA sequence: TGTGCCACCAGTGATTTCACGGACAATGAGCAGTTCTTC.

CDR3 sequence (DNA): TGTGCCAGCAGCTTAGAAGTGAGTCGTCTCACCTACAATGAGCAGTTCTTC. Encoded protein: CASSLEVSRLTYNEQFF. The gene calls are TRBV7-2 and TRBJ2-1, with D uncertain. The CDR3 covers 17 residues. In germline, CDR1 is SGHTA, CDR2 FQGNSA. Trimming removed 1 base at V and 2 bases at J, with 15 bases between.

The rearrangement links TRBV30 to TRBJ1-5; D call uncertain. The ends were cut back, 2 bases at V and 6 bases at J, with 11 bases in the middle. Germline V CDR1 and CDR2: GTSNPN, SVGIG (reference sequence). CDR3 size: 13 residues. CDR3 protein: CAWSIDSSQPQHF. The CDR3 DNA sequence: TGTGCCTGGAGTATCGACTCGAGTCAGCCCCAGCATTTT.

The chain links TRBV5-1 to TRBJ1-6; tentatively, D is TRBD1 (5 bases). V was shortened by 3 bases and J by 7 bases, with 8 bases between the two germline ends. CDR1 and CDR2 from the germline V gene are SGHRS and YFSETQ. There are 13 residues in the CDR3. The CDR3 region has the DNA TGCGCCAGCAGCTCCACAGGAAATTCACCCCTCCACTTT. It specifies CASSSTGNSPLHF.

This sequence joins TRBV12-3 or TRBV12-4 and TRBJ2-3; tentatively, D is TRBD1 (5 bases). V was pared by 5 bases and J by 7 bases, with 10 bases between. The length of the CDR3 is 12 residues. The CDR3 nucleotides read TGTGCCAGCAGTGCCAGGGCCCATACGCAGTATTTT. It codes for CASSARAHTQYF.

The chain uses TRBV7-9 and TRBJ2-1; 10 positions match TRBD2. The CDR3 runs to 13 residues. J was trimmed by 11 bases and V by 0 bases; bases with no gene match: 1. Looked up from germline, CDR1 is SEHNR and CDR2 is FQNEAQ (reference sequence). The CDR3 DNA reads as TGTGCCAGCAGCTTAGCAGCGGGGGGGAAGCAGTTCTTC. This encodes CASSLAAGGKQFF.

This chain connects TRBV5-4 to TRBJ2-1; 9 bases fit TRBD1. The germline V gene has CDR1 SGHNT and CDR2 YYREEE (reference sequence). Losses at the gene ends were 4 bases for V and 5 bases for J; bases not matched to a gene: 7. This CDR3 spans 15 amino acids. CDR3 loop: CASSPLQGANNEQFF. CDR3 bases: TGTGCCAGCAGCCCCTTACAGGGGGCCAACAATGAGCAGTTCTTC. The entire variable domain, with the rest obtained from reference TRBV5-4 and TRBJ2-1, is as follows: ETGVTQSPTHLIKTRGQQVTLRCSSQSGHNTVSWYQQALGQGPQFIFQYYREEENGRGNFPPRFSGLQFPNYSSELNVNALELDDSALYLCASSPLQGANNEQFFGPGTRLTVL.

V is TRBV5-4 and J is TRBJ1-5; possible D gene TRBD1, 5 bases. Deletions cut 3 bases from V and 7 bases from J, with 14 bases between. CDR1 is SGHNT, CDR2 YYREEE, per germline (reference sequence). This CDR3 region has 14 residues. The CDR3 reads CASSSNPGEQPQHF. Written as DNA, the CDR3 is TGTGCCAGCAGCTCGAACCCGGGGGAACAGCCCCAGCATTTT.

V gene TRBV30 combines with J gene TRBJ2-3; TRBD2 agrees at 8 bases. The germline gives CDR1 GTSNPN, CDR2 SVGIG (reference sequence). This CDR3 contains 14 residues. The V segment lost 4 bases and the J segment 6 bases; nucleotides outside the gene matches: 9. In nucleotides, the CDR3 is TGTGCCTGGATTATAAGCGGGGGTTCGGATACGCAGTATTTT. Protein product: CAWIISGGSDTQYF.

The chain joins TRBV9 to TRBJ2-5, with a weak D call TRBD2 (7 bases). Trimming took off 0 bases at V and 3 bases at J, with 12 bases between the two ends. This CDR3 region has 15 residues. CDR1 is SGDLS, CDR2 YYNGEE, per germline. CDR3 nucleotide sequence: TGTGCCAGCAGCGTAGTCGGGGGGCGGGAAGAGACCCAGTACTTC. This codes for CASSVVGGREETQYF. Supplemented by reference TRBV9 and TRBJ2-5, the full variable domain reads DSGVTQTPKHLITATGQRVTLRCSPRSGDLSVYWYQQSLDQGLQFLIQYYNGEERAKGNILERFSAQQFPDLHSELNLSSLELGDSALYFCASSVVGGREETQYFGPGTRLLVL.

Written as DNA, the CDR3 is TGTGCCATCAGTGGCTGGCAGGGAAGGGTTGAAGCTTTCTTT. This gives the protein CAISGWQGRVEAFF. This chain uses TRBV10-3 with TRBJ1-1, with D perhaps TRBD1 (5 bases). The CDR3 runs 14 residues. Trimming stripped 4 bases from V and 7 bases from J, with 16 bases between. From germline, CDR1 is ENHRY and CDR2 SYGVKD.

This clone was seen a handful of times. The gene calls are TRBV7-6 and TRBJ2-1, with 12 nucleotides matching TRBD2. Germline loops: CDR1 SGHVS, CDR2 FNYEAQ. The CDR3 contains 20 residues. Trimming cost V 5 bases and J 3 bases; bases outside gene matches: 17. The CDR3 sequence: CASSPYSGGLAGRNYNEQFF. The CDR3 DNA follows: TGTGCCAGCAGCCCCTACTCAGGTGGACTAGCGGGAAGAAACTACAATGAGCAGTTCTTC.

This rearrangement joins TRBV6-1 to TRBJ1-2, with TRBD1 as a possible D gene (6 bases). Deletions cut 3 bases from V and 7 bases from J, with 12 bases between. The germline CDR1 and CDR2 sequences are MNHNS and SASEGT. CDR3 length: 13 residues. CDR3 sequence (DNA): TGTGCCAGCAGTGATCTGGCAGGGGTTGGCTACACCTTC. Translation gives CASSDLAGVGYTF.

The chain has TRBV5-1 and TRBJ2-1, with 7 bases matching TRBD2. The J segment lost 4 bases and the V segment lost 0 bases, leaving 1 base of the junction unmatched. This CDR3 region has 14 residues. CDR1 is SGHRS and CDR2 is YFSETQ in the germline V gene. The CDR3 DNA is TGCGCCAGCAGCTTGGTTAGCGGGTACAATGAGCAGTTCTTC. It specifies CASSLVSGYNEQFF.

The CDR3 DNA sequence: TGTGCCAGCAGTAGCCTTAACAGGGGTCCCAATGGCTACACCTTC. It specifies CASSSLNRGPNGYTF. This chain uses TRBV5-6 with TRBJ1-2, with 7 bases matching TRBD1. Trimming took 5 bases from V and 6 from J; bases not matched to a gene: 13. Germline CDR1 SGHDT, CDR2 YYEEEE. The CDR3 extends over 15 amino acids.

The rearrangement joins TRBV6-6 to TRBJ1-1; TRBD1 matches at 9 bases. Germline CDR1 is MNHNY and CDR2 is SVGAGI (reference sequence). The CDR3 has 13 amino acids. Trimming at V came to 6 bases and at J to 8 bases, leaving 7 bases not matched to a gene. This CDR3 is CASSRDRGSEAFF. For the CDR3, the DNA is TGTGCCAGCAGCCGTGACAGGGGGTCCGAAGCTTTCTTT.